The 13 T cell receptor beta chains below were found in one sample sequenced in a study of shared clonotypes between healthy human individuals. Naive CD8 populations comprised CD45RO-negative cells positively selected for CCR7, excluding terminally differentiated effector memory CD45RA+ cells. Assay used: immunoSEQ multiplex PCR; TCRdb lists only in-frame clones, some missing. The table has under 700,000 clones, roughly 96% seen once; the top ten hold about 0.11%. Sequencing was carried out using naive CD8+ T cells sorted from blood. These receptor sequences come from a woman in her 30s in good health.

The chain links TRBV27 to TRBJ2-1; D uncertain. Trimming removed 1 base at V and 6 bases at J, with 10 bases between. The CDR3 consists of 14 residues. Germline values: CDR1 MNHEY, CDR2 SMNVEV (reference sequence). The CDR3 spells CASSLLGAVNEQFF. Written as DNA, the CDR3 is TGTGCCAGCAGTTTATTGGGCGCGGTCAATGAGCAGTTCTTC.

CDR3 DNA: TGTGCCAGCAGCCAAGTGCCAGGTATGGGTAGCGGAATCACAGATACGCAGTATTTT. This sequence encodes CASSQVPGMGSGITDTQYF. J is TRBJ2-3 and V is TRBV4-2; a possible D gene is TRBD2 (6 bases). CDR3 length: 19 residues. Trimming pared 1 base from V and 2 bases from J, leaving 22 bases between. Germline assignment: CDR1 LGHNA and CDR2 YNFKEQ.

The chain links TRBV28 to TRBJ1-4; perhaps TRBD1 as D (6 bases). Germline V lookup: CDR1 MDHEN, CDR2 SYDVKM. The CDR3 covers 15 residues. Deletions cut 3 bases from V and 5 bases from J, with 13 bases between. The CDR3 is CASSFVTGMNEKLFF. The CDR3 nucleotides read TGTGCCAGCAGTTTCGTAACAGGGATGAATGAAAAACTGTTTTTT.

The chain carries TRBV27 and TRBJ2-7, with no clear D. The CDR3 loop spans 13 amino acids. V gave up 3 bases and J gave up 5 bases, with 11 bases separating them. Germline CDR1 MNHEY, CDR2 SMNVEV (reference sequence). CDR3 region: CASSFSGKDEQYF. CDR3 nucleotide sequence: TGTGCCAGCAGTTTTTCAGGAAAGGACGAGCAGTACTTC.

The V gene is TRBV28, the J gene TRBJ1-1, with unresolved D. Per the germline V gene, CDR1 is MDHEN and CDR2 is SYDVKM. The CDR3 spans 14 residues. V was shortened by 3 bases and J by 0 bases, with 8 bases between the two germline ends. CDR3 protein: CASSFTRLNTEAFF. CDR3 sequence (DNA): TGTGCCAGCAGTTTTACGCGGCTGAACACTGAAGCTTTCTTT.

This chain links TRBV9 with TRBJ2-1; D uncertain. The length of the CDR3 is 11 residues. Germline-derived CDR1 and CDR2 are SGDLS and YYNGEE. The V end was cut by 3 bases, the J end by 10 bases, with 8 bases between. CDR3 sequence reads: CASSGGSEQFF. The CDR3 nucleotides read TGTGCCAGCAGCGGCGGATCGGAGCAGTTCTTC.

This sequence joins TRBV6-6 and TRBJ2-1; D gene ambiguous. This CDR3 spans 14 amino acids. The ends were cut back, 4 bases at V and 4 bases at J, with 11 bases in the middle. The germline gives CDR1 MNHNY, CDR2 SVGAGI (reference sequence). Written as DNA, the CDR3 is TGTGCCAGCAGTTTCGGTGGGAATTACAATGAGCAGTTCTTC. Translation gives CASSFGGNYNEQFF.

The chain uses TRBV15 and TRBJ2-7; 7 positions agree with TRBD2. With 0 bases clipped from V and 7 bases from J, the junction kept 6 bases outside the gene matches. From germline, CDR1 is LNHNV and CDR2 YYDKDF (reference sequence). The CDR3 contains 14 residues. CDR3 nucleotide sequence: TGTGCCACCAGCAGAGATCTGGGGAGGGATGAGCAGTACTTC. Translating it yields CATSRDLGRDEQYF.

The chain employs TRBV7-9 and TRBJ2-2; the D gene is possibly TRBD2 (6 bases). CDR3 length: 15 amino acids. Germline V gene data show CDR1 as SEHNR and CDR2 as FQNEAQ (reference sequence). V was trimmed by 2 bases and J by 3 bases, leaving 10 bases between them. The CDR3 sequence is CASSLRLGHTGELFF. CDR3 coding DNA: TGTGCCAGCAGCTTAAGACTAGGGCACACCGGGGAGCTGTTTTTT. Full variable domain (missing parts from reference TRBV7-9 and TRBJ2-2): DTGVSQNPRHKITKRGQNVTFRCDPISEHNRLYWYRQTLGQGPEFLTYFQNEAQLEKSRLLSDRFSAERPKGSFSTLEIQRTEQGDSAMYLCASSLRLGHTGELFFGEGSRLTVL.

The CDR3 DNA sequence: TGTGCCAGCAGTGATACGGGGGCCCCATACAATGAGCAGTTCTTC. The encoded protein is CASSDTGAPYNEQFF. The chain joins TRBV2 to TRBJ2-1, with D perhaps TRBD1 or TRBD2 (6 bases each). This CDR3 is built from 15 residues. Germline lookup yields CDR1 SNHLY and CDR2 FYNNEI. V lost 3 bases and J lost 4, with 13 bases in between.

This sequence joins TRBV6-1 and TRBJ2-7; D perhaps matches TRBD2 (5 bases). This CDR3 is 14 amino acids long. V lost 3 bases, J lost 1 base, and 10 bases lay in between. CDR1 is MNHNS, CDR2 SASEGT, per germline. This CDR3 reads CASSDRGLSYEQYF. The CDR3 DNA follows: TGTGCCAGCAGTGACCGGGGTCTGTCCTACGAGCAGTACTTC.

The rearrangement links TRBV7-8 to TRBJ1-2; 7 bases map to TRBD1. The CDR3 covers 12 residues. V lost 4 bases, J lost 8 bases, and 4 bases stayed unmatched. The germline V gene has CDR1 SGHVS and CDR2 FQNEAQ. The CDR3 DNA follows: TGTGCCAGCAGCTCGGGACAGTTGGGCTACACCTTC. The encoded protein is CASSSGQLGYTF.

The gene calls are TRBV27 and TRBJ2-7, with D hard to call. This CDR3 contains 14 residues. Germline V lookup: CDR1 MNHEY, CDR2 SMNVEV (reference sequence). V was shortened by 5 bases and J by 2 bases, with 13 bases between the two germline ends. The CDR3 spells CASSPQGRPYEQYF. The CDR3 DNA sequence: TGTGCCAGCAGTCCTCAAGGACGACCCTACGAGCAGTACTTC.